A selection of T cell receptor beta chains follows, all from one sample in a study of human T cells and chemical hapten exposure. From the RACE reads, TCRdb called clonotypes with MiXCR, one entry per CDR3 protein. The sample holds 370,000 or so distinct CDR3 sequences, more than 4.5% seen once. The sample consisted of whole blood, taken in connection with sensitization to the hapten diphenylcyclopropenone (DPC). The source of these receptors is a woman aged 50 to 65 with alopecia areata. Some clones in this sample may be carry-over from other donors' samples. CDR3s include the opening cysteine and the closing phenylalanine or tryptophan. A D gene is named only where the DNA matches it firmly. Clone size is stated in some rows and not others, as once, few, many or a class when expanded.

clone_size	v_call	d_call	cdr3_length	j_call	cdr3_aa	cdr3_nt
.	TRBV28	TRBD1	15	TRBJ2-7	CASSFYRGRSYEQYF	TGTGCCAGCAGTTTCTACAGGGGGCGATCCTACGAGCAGTACTTC
few	TRBV3-1	.	18	TRBJ1-6	CASSQGYREKISNSPLHF	TGTGCCAGCAGCCAAGGGTACAGGGAAAAGATTTCTAATTCACCCCTCCACTTT
many	TRBV6-5	.	12	TRBJ2-3	CASSGSWDTQYF	TGTGCCAGCAGCGGTAGTTGGGATACGCAGTATTTT
many	TRBV7-6	.	12	TRBJ2-2	CASSENPGELFF	TGTGCCAGCAGCGAGAACCCCGGGGAGCTGTTTTTT
.	TRBV20-1	TRBD1	16	TRBJ1-1	CSARDRLTGEATEAFF	TGCAGTGCTAGAGACCGATTGACAGGGGAGGCAACTGAAGCTTTCTTT
few	TRBV19	TRBD2	17	TRBJ2-2	CASTRGSSGRRPGELFF	TGTGCCAGTACCCGGGGGAGCAGCGGGAGAAGACCCGGGGAGCTGTTTTTT
.	TRBV18	.	15	TRBJ2-7	CASSPALGRGYEQYF	TGTGCCAGCTCACCCGCGTTAGGAAGAGGGTACGAGCAGTACTTC
many	TRBV14	.	13	TRBJ2-3	CASSSVSTDTQYF	TGTGCCAGCAGCTCCGTCAGCACAGATACGCAGTATTTT
.	TRBV7-8	.	13	TRBJ1-2	CASSPARDNGYTF	TGTGCCAGCAGCCCGGCCAGGGATAATGGCTACACCTTC
.	TRBV2	TRBD1	14	TRBJ2-5	CASFPGQGLETQYF	TGTGCCAGCTTTCCGGGACAGGGGTTGGAGACCCAGTACTTC
few	TRBV9	.	15	TRBJ2-2	CASSPTGGLTGELFF	TGTGCCAGCAGCCCTACCGGGGGGCTCACCGGGGAGCTGTTTTTT
.	TRBV11-2	.	15	TRBJ1-6	CASSPVRRFNSPLHF	TGTGCCAGCAGCCCTGTACGGCGGTTTAATTCACCCCTCCACTTT
many	TRBV20-1	TRBD1	14	TRBJ2-7	CSAHETGQGYEQYF	TGCAGTGCTCATGAAACGGGACAGGGATACGAGCAGTACTTC
few	TRBV14	.	14	TRBJ1-1	CASSLSPSIREAFF	TGTGCCAGCAGCCTTAGCCCTTCCATCCGTGAAGCTTTCTTT
many	TRBV5-1	.	14	TRBJ1-4	CASSLWGNNEKLFF	TGCGCCAGCAGCTTGTGGGGTAATAATGAAAAACTGTTTTTT
.	TRBV11-2	.	15	TRBJ1-5	CASSLRKRWYQPQHF	TGTGCCAGCAGCCTTCGAAAAAGATGGTATCAGCCCCAGCATTTT
.	TRBV12-3/TRBV12-4	.	14	TRBJ1-5	CASTFGQPNQPQHF	TGTGCCAGCACCTTTGGACAGCCTAATCAGCCCCAGCATTTT
few	TRBV12-3/TRBV12-4	TRBD1	16	TRBJ2-7	CASSLGPPGTGPEQYF	TGTGCCAGCAGTTTAGGACCCCCCGGGACAGGGCCCGAGCAGTACTTC
few	TRBV6-6	TRBD1	14	TRBJ1-5	CASTDRAFNQPQHF	TGTGCCAGCACCGACAGGGCCTTCAATCAGCCCCAGCATTTT
many	TRBV30	.	13	TRBJ1-1	CAWSVTFTAEAFF	TGTGCCTGGAGTGTAACGTTCACGGCAGAAGCTTTCTTT
many	TRBV20-1	.	14	TRBJ1-2	CSAISDISFYGYTF	TGCAGTGCTATTTCGGACATTTCGTTCTATGGCTACACCTTC
.	TRBV27	.	13	TRBJ2-2	CASSLSGPGELFF	TGTGCCAGCAGTTTATCGGGCCCAGGGGAGCTGTTTTTT
many	TRBV4-1	.	13	TRBJ1-6	CASSQGSNSPLHF	TGCGCCAGCAGCCAGGGATCGAATTCACCCCTCCACTTT
few	TRBV3-1	.	14	TRBJ2-7	CASSQGTLTHEQYF	TGTGCCAGCAGCCAAGGGACTCTCACCCACGAGCAGTACTTC
few	TRBV24-1	.	16	TRBJ2-2	CATSDLGGLGAGELFF	TGTGCCACCAGTGATTTGGGGGGTCTGGGGGCCGGGGAGCTGTTTTTT
many	TRBV15	.	17	TRBJ2-1	CATSRDQASRSYNEQFF	TGTGCCACCAGCAGAGATCAGGCTAGTAGGTCCTACAATGAGCAGTTCTTC
few	TRBV2	.	14	TRBJ1-5	CASSDTGRNQPQHF	TGTGCCAGCAGTGACACAGGGCGCAATCAGCCCCAGCATTTT